What follows are 32 T cell receptor beta chains derived from one specimen sequenced in a study of blood T cell repertoires in COVID-19. Sequencing was performed with immunoSEQ multiplex PCR; in TCRdb, only in-frame clones are kept and a portion is missing. The sample has roughly 190,000 clones, 94% seen once. The sequencing sample was made of peripheral blood. Every receptor here comes from a man aged 25-45 years with COVID-19, enrolled during active disease.

A single count supports this clone. The chain combines TRBV2 with TRBJ2-2, with D uncertain. V gave up 6 bases and J gave up 8 bases, with 10 bases separating them. The CDR3 length is 12 residues. Looked up from germline, CDR1 is SNHLY and CDR2 is FYNNEI. The chain's CDR3 is CASRLDLGELFF. The CDR3 DNA follows: TGTGCCAGCAGATTAGATCTGGGGGAGCTGTTTTTT.

The rearrangement joins TRBV5-5 to TRBJ2-1; 9 bases are a match to TRBD2. Looked up from germline, CDR1 is SGHKS and CDR2 is YYEKEE (reference sequence). The V and J ends lost 0 bases and 3 bases, in that order; junction bases with no gene match: 1. The CDR3 totals 15 residues. The CDR3 DNA reads TGTGCCAGCAGCTTGGCTAGCGGGGTCTACAATGAGCAGTTCTTC. Translating it yields CASSLASGVYNEQFF.

The rearrangement joins TRBV9 to TRBJ1-1; no definite D call. The CDR3 spans 13 residues. Germline loops: CDR1 SGDLS, CDR2 YYNGEE. V lost 1 base to trimming and J lost 1 base, with 5 bases between them. CDR3 protein: CASSVMANTEAFF. DNA of the CDR3: TGTGCCAGCAGCGTAATGGCGAACACTGAAGCTTTCTTT.

The chain joins TRBV27 to TRBJ1-2, with 9 bases identical to TRBD1. Germline V gene lookup returns CDR1 MNHEY and CDR2 SMNVEV (reference sequence). The CDR3 contains 16 residues. Unmatched junction bases numbered 11, after V lost 3 bases and J lost 6 bases. In DNA, the CDR3 is TGTGCCAGCAGTTTTACGTGGTCAAGGACAGGGGATGGCTACACCTTC. Protein: CASSFTWSRTGDGYTF.

V gene TRBV14 combines with J gene TRBJ2-1; 9 nucleotides line up with TRBD2. The V gene's germline CDR1 is SGHDN and CDR2 FVKESK. The CDR3 runs 14 residues. With 1 base clipped from V and 7 bases from J, the junction kept 2 bases outside the gene matches. DNA of the CDR3: TGTGCCAGCAGCCAAGCCGCGGGGGGGAATGAGCAGTTCTTC. Its translation: CASSQAAGGNEQFF.

The J gene is TRBJ1-5, the V gene TRBV27, with D perhaps matching TRBD1 (6 bases). This CDR3 is 12 amino acids long. CDR1 is MNHEY, CDR2 SMNVEV, per germline (reference sequence). The V and J ends lost 4 bases and 10 bases respectively, with 11 bases between them. This CDR3 is CASSSGGLPQHF. DNA of the CDR3: TGTGCCAGCAGTTCCGGGGGGCTCCCCCAGCATTTT.

This rearrangement joins TRBV6-2 or TRBV6-3 to TRBJ1-1, with 10 bases identical to TRBD1. This CDR3 has 15 residues. The germline gives CDR1 MNHEY, CDR2 SVGEGT. Unmatched junction bases numbered 5, after V lost 2 bases and J lost 5 bases. The DNA of the CDR3 is TGTGCCAGCAGTTACGGGACAGGGGTTGGGACTGAAGCTTTCTTT. Protein sequence: CASSYGTGVGTEAFF.

J is TRBJ1-5 and V is TRBV28; possible D gene TRBD1, 5 bases. Germline lookup yields CDR1 MDHEN and CDR2 SYDVKM. Trimming shortened V by 1 base and J by 0 bases, and 7 bases separated the two germline ends. CDR3 size: 15 residues. The CDR3 DNA is TGTGCCAGCAGTTTATCAGGGTTTAGCAATCAGCCCCAGCATTTT. Protein product: CASSLSGFSNQPQHF.

The chain recombines TRBV29-1 with TRBJ1-2, with TRBD1 as a possible D gene (5 bases). The CDR3 is made up of 12 amino acids. The ends were cut back, 1 base at V and 8 bases at J, with 11 bases in the middle. Looked up from germline, CDR1 is SQVTM and CDR2 is ANQGSEA. The DNA of the CDR3 is TGCAGCGTTGAAGTGTTGGGGGGAGGCTACACCTTC. It yields the protein CSVEVLGGGYTF.

The chain has TRBV30 and TRBJ1-5; D unresolved. CDR1 is GTSNPN and CDR2 is SVGIG in the germline V gene (reference sequence). Trimming shortened V by 1 base and J by 5 bases, and 6 bases separated the two germline ends. This CDR3 comprises 12 residues. The CDR3 reads CAWSDYYQPQHF. CDR3 DNA: TGTGCCTGGAGTGATTATTATCAGCCCCAGCATTTT.

This rearrangement joins TRBV5-1 to TRBJ1-4, with D possibly TRBD1 on 6 matching bases. This CDR3 region has 16 residues. V was pared by 4 bases and J by 3 bases, with 16 bases between. Per germline, CDR1 SGHRS and CDR2 YFSETQ. In DNA form, the CDR3 reads TGCGCCAGCAGCCAGCAAGGGGGGGAGGCTAATGAAAAACTGTTTTTT. Encoded protein: CASSQQGGEANEKLFF.

The chain employs TRBV5-4 and TRBJ1-4, with 7 nucleotides matching TRBD1. Trimming took 2 bases from V and 3 from J; bases not matched to a gene: 10. CDR3 length: 17 amino acids. Germline V gene data show CDR1 as SGHNT and CDR2 as YYREEE (reference sequence). For the CDR3, the DNA is TGTGCCAGCAGCTTAGGGGGCGGCAGGATCCCTAATGAAAAACTGTTTTTT. Protein: CASSLGGGRIPNEKLFF. The entire variable domain, with the rest obtained from reference TRBV5-4 and TRBJ1-4, is as follows: ETGVTQSPTHLIKTRGQQVTLRCSSQSGHNTVSWYQQALGQGPQFIFQYYREEENGRGNFPPRFSGLQFPNYSSELNVNALELDDSALYLCASSLGGGRIPNEKLFFGSGTQLSVL.

This chain joins TRBV18 and TRBJ1-1; the D gene is possibly TRBD1 (5 bases). From germline, CDR1 is KGHSH and CDR2 LQKENI. Trimming stripped 2 bases from V and 4 bases from J, with 14 bases between. The CDR3 has 15 residues. CDR3 DNA: TGTGCCAGCTCACCAACGCAATCTGGGGCCACTGAAGCTTTCTTT. Translating it yields CASSPTQSGATEAFF.

The chain carries TRBV19 and TRBJ2-3, with 7 positions matching TRBD1. Germline V gives CDR1 LNHDA, CDR2 SQIVND (reference sequence). The length of the CDR3 is 14 residues. Trimming removed 4 bases from V and 6 bases from J; junction bases left unmatched: 7. The CDR3 spells CASSTNRGPDTQYF. In DNA, the CDR3 is TGTGCCAGTAGTACAAACAGGGGTCCCGATACGCAGTATTTT.

The genes are TRBV11-2 and TRBJ1-3; D ambiguous. The CDR3 sequence is 16 residues long. The germline CDR1 and CDR2 sequences are SGHAT and FQNNGV. V gave up 5 bases and J gave up 3 bases, with 17 bases separating them. The CDR3 sequence: CASSPNFQEIGNTIYF. CDR3 in DNA: TGTGCCAGCAGCCCCAACTTTCAGGAAATTGGAAACACCATATATTTT.

This CDR3 reads CASTKGQGNYGYTF. CDR3 DNA sequence: TGTGCCAGCACCAAGGGACAGGGTAACTATGGCTACACCTTC. V gene TRBV5-5 combines with J gene TRBJ1-2; TRBD1 matches at 9 bases. The trim removed 6 bases at V and 1 base at J, leaving 4 bases unmatched. CDR1 SGHKS and CDR2 YYEKEE come from the germline V gene (reference sequence). This CDR3 comprises 14 residues. Complete variable domain (other parts from reference TRBV5-5 and TRBJ1-2): DAGVTQSPTHLIKTRGQQVTLRCSPISGHKSVSWYQQVLGQGPQFIFQYYEKEERGRGNFPDRFSARQFPNYSSELNVNALLLGDSALYLCASTKGQGNYGYTFGSGTRLTVV.

The rearrangement joins TRBV5-1 to TRBJ2-7, with TRBD1 identical over 8 bases. V shed 0 bases and J 3 bases; nucleotides not matched to a gene: 8. Germline lookup yields CDR1 SGHRS and CDR2 YFSETQ. The CDR3 contains 16 residues. The CDR3 DNA follows: TGCGCCAGCAGCTTGGCCCCGGGACAGGAAATCTACGAGCAGTACTTC. Translating it yields CASSLAPGQEIYEQYF.

The rearrangement joins TRBV29-1 to TRBJ1-1, with a possible D match to TRBD1 (5 bases). Looked up from germline, CDR1 is SQVTM and CDR2 is ANQGSEA. CDR3 length: 14 residues. V was cut by 4 bases and J by 1 base, with 13 bases left in between. The CDR3 region is CSVGLRAPNTEAFF. CDR3 DNA: TGCAGCGTTGGGCTCAGGGCCCCGAACACTGAAGCTTTCTTT.

The rearrangement links TRBV9 to TRBJ1-4; D is perhaps TRBD1 (6 bases). The CDR3 runs to 13 residues. CDR1 is SGDLS and CDR2 is YYNGEE in the germline V gene. Trimming pared 4 bases from V and 8 bases from J, leaving 12 bases between. The CDR3 DNA reads as TGTGCCAGCAGCCCCCCGAGGGGGGAAAAACTGTTTTTT. Protein product: CASSPPRGEKLFF.

V is TRBV2 and J is TRBJ1-3; 8 bases are shared with TRBD1. V shed 7 bases and J 4 bases; nucleotides not matched to a gene: 3. This CDR3 has 13 amino acids. Germline V gene data show CDR1 as SNHLY and CDR2 as FYNNEI. CDR3 region: CASTTGEGNTIYF. For the CDR3, the DNA is TGTGCCAGCACGACAGGGGAAGGAAACACCATATATTTT.

This chain links TRBV27 with TRBJ2-7; 9 bases align to TRBD1. CDR3 length: 13 residues. Looked up from germline, CDR1 is MNHEY and CDR2 is SMNVEV (reference sequence). Losses at the gene ends were 7 bases for V and 4 bases for J; bases not matched to a gene: 5. CDR3 region: CASTQGQGYEQYF. DNA of the CDR3: TGTGCCAGCACCCAGGGACAGGGATACGAGCAGTACTTC.

The chain combines TRBV5-1 with TRBJ2-3; the match to TRBD1 covers 7 bases. Germline V gene sequence: CDR1 SGHRS, CDR2 YFSETQ. V lost 3 bases to trimming and J lost 4 bases; unmatched junction nucleotides: 5. The CDR3 totals 14 residues. The CDR3 spells CASSSTGDPDTQYF. CDR3 bases: TGCGCCAGCAGCTCAACAGGGGACCCAGATACGCAGTATTTT.

DNA of the CDR3: TGTGCCACCAGTGAGAGGCCGGGGGATGGCTACACCTTC. This gives the protein CATSERPGDGYTF. V and J are TRBV24-1 and TRBJ1-2; D is possibly TRBD1 (5 bases). CDR3 length: 13 residues. Germline V gene data show CDR1 as KGHDR and CDR2 as SFDVKD. V was pared by 4 bases and J by 6 bases, with 11 bases between.

V usage is TRBV9 and J usage is TRBJ2-1; 8 bases match TRBD1. From germline, CDR1 is SGDLS and CDR2 YYNGEE. The CDR3 contains 15 residues. V lost 4 bases, J lost 4 bases, and 7 bases stayed unmatched. The CDR3 here is CASSQGQGAYNEQFF. The CDR3 DNA sequence: TGTGCCAGCAGCCAGGGGCAGGGGGCATACAATGAGCAGTTCTTC. The full variable domain, completed using reference TRBV9 and TRBJ2-1, is DSGVTQTPKHLITATGQRVTLRCSPRSGDLSVYWYQQSLDQGLQFLIQYYNGEERAKGNILERFSAQQFPDLHSELNLSSLELGDSALYFCASSQGQGAYNEQFFGPGTRLTVL.

The chain has TRBV12-5 and TRBJ1-1; D may be TRBD1 (6 bases). V was shortened by 6 bases and J by 1 base, with 12 bases between the two germline ends. The CDR3 is made up of 14 amino acids. Looked up from germline, CDR1 is LGHNT and CDR2 is FRNRAP. CDR3 amino acids: CASGPGQTNTEAFF. As DNA, the CDR3 is TGTGCTAGTGGACCCGGACAGACGAACACTGAAGCTTTCTTT. Full variable domain (remainder filled in from reference TRBV12-5 and TRBJ1-1): DARVTQTPRHKVTEMGQEVTMRCQPILGHNTVFWYRQTMMQGLELLAYFRNRAPLDDSGMPKDRFSAEMPDATLATLKIQPSEPRDSAVYFCASGPGQTNTEAFFGQGTRLTVV.

The gene calls are TRBV11-2 and TRBJ1-3, with D possibly matching TRBD1 (6 bases). V lost 2 bases, J lost 4 bases, and 12 bases lay in between. The CDR3 has 15 residues. CDR1 and CDR2 from the germline V gene are SGHAT and FQNNGV. CDR3 bases: TGTGCCAGCAGCTTAACCCGGACAGACGGAAACACCATATATTTT. Translated, it gives CASSLTRTDGNTIYF.

A single count supports this clone. The chain is built from TRBV12-3 or TRBV12-4 and TRBJ1-5; D gene unclear. V gave up 9 bases and J gave up 5 bases, with 14 bases separating them. The CDR3 has 13 residues. CDR3 region: CASAVVSDQPQHF. The CDR3 DNA follows: TGTGCCAGTGCGGTCGTCTCGGATCAGCCCCAGCATTTT.

The CDR3 is CASSQRLEGGYTF. For the CDR3, the DNA is TGTGCCAGCAGCCAACGACTAGAAGGGGGCTACACCTTC. V usage is TRBV12-3 or TRBV12-4 and J usage is TRBJ1-2; D remains unclear. The CDR3 runs 13 residues. V was shortened by 6 bases and J by 8 bases, with 16 bases between the two germline ends.

This chain links TRBV5-4 with TRBJ1-1; no reliable D call. V was cut by 2 bases and J by 4 bases, with 15 bases left in between. CDR1 and CDR2 (germline): SGHNT, YYREEE (reference sequence). CDR3 length: 15 amino acids. Here the CDR3 DNA reads TGTGCCAGCAGCTTTCGTGGCAGCACGGGCACTGAAGCTTTCTTT. It translates to CASSFRGSTGTEAFF.

The V and J genes are TRBV5-1 and TRBJ2-2; TRBD1 aligns across 7 bases. The CDR3 loop spans 17 amino acids. V was clipped by 3 bases and J by 1 base; unmatched bases: 9. CDR1 and CDR2 (germline): SGHRS, YFSETQ. CDR3 nucleotide sequence: TGCGCCAGCAGCTCCGGGACAGCTACCAAGAACACCGGGGAGCTGTTTTTT. This encodes CASSSGTATKNTGELFF.

The V gene is TRBV7-9, the J gene TRBJ2-3; D uncertain. CDR3 length equals 14 residues. The germline V gene has CDR1 SEHNR and CDR2 FQNEAQ (reference sequence). Trimming stripped 3 bases from V and 0 bases from J, with 7 bases between. The DNA for the CDR3 is TGTGCCAGCAGCTTTTCTGTTAGCACAGATACGCAGTATTTT. Translated, it gives CASSFSVSTDTQYF.

This chain links TRBV29-1 with TRBJ1-6; maybe TRBD1 (6 bases). Deletions cut 5 bases from V and 7 bases from J, with 12 bases between. Looked up from germline, CDR1 is SQVTM and CDR2 is ANQGSEA. The CDR3 extends over 13 amino acids. DNA for the CDR3: TGCAGCGTTCGGGGGGCCCGGAATTCACCCCTCCACTTT. Residues: CSVRGARNSPLHF. Together with reference TRBV29-1 and TRBJ1-6, the CDR3 gives the full variable domain: SAVISQKPSRDICQRGTSLTIQCQVDSQVTMMFWYRQQPGQSLTLIATANQGSEATYESGFVIDKFPISRPNLTFSTLTVSNMSPEDSSIYLCSVRGARNSPLHFGNGTRLTVT.